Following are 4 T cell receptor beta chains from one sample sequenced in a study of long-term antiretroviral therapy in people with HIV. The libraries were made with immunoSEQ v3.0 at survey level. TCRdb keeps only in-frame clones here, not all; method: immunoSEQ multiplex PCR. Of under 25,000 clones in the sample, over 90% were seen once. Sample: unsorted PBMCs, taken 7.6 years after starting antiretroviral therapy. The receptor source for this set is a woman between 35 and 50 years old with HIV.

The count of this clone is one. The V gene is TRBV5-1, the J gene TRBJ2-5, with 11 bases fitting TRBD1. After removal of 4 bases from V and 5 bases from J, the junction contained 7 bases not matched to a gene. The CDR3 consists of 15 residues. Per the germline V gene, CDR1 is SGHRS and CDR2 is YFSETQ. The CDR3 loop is CASSGRTGGVETQYF. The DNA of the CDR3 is TGCGCCAGCAGCGGTCGGACAGGGGGCGTGGAGACCCAGTACTTC.

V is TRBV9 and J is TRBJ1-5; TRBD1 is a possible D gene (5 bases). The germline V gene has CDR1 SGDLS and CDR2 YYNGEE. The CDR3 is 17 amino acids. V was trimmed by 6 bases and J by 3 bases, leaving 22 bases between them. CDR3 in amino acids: CASTPWDSRYNNQPQHF. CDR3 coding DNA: TGTGCCAGCACACCTTGGGACTCAAGGTACAACAATCAGCCCCAGCATTTT.

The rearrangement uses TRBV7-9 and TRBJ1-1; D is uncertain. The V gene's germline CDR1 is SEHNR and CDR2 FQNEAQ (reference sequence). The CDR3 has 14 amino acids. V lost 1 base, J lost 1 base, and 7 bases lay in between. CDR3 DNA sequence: TGTGCCAGCAGCTTAGATGCAGAGAACACTGAAGCTTTCTTT. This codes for CASSLDAENTEAFF.

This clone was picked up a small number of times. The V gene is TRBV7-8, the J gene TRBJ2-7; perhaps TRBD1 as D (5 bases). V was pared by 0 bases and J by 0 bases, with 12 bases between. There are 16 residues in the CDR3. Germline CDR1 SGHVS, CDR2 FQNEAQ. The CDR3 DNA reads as TGTGCCAGCAGCTTAGCGGGCGCAGGGTCCTCCTACGAGCAGTACTTC. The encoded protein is CASSLAGAGSSYEQYF.